A single T cell receptor beta chain is shown here with its context. This clone was recorded a few times. Its antigen specificity is not known. No much larger clone is present one base from it, and per-base qualities are unavailable. This sample is drawn from a study of beta chain features in type 1 diabetes (dated by TCRdb to 2016 to 2019). About the full investigation: No differences in mean age, gender distribution, total cell number or subset yield were found between patients and healthy donors. Across all samples, some 110,000,000 sorted cells were examined, and cell number per subset correlated strongly with RNA yield. The study compared the TCRB repertoires of sorted circulating CD4+ T cell subsets in recently diagnosed type 1 diabetes patients with those in matched healthy donors. Regulatory and stem cell-like memory subsets were obtained from only 8 patients and roughly 8 healthy donors, while naive and central memory subsets were obtained from all 30 or so donors. The full study reports these points: Shorter templates might have been favored by PCR, but patient and control samples were amplified and corrected together, so both groups would have been affected equally by any skew. Type 1 diabetes patients showed a moderate but significant shortening of TCRB CDR3 length in all four CD4+ subsets. Fewer insertions and more nucleotide deletions at VDJ recombination sites were observed in patients with type 1 diabetes, implying thymic rearrangement abnormalities. Because small numbers of individuals were included in the HLA sub-analyses, any influence of HLA type on TCRB rearrangement was left unresolved. Because cDNA was sequenced instead of genomic DNA, activated cells with high expression could be over-represented, although the groups did not differ in activation or CD3 levels. Naive, central memory and regulatory TCRB repertoires appeared to be more similar among patients than among healthy donors.

A single peripheral blood draw of around 120 mL on average was collected from each donor into heparinised tubes. A BD FACSAria II and a panel including CD45RO, CCR7, CD25, CD127, CD95 and CD27 were used to sort naive, central memory, regulatory and stem cell-like memory CD4+ T cells. All sorted populations exceeded 98% purity. PBMCs were isolated immediately by Lymphoprep density gradient centrifugation and stained directly without culture. So that batch effects would be minimized, each experiment stained and sorted samples in pairs, pairing one healthy donor with one patient. The High Capacity cDNA Reverse Transcription Kit was used to reverse transcribe all of the isolated RNA, meaning that expressed TCRB transcripts were what got sequenced. Naive, central memory and regulatory T cell samples underwent deep immunoSEQ sequencing, averaging about 3.57 million total reads per sample. Sorted cells were lysed in RLT buffer and RNA was extracted with DNase-treated RNeasy Micro or Mini kits, depending on cell number. Each cell subset was processed on its own to prevent cross-contamination, while patient and healthy donor samples were processed together. The immunoSEQ multiplex PCR was used to amplify TCRB sequences from cDNA, generating 87-bp fragments that spanned the CDR3 region. Amplicons were sequenced on the Illumina HiSeq platform. From the authors' description of their analysis: PCR bias was computationally corrected using synthetic template baselines, reads within Hamming distance 2 were collapsed, and singletons that could not be merged were discarded. By aligning reads against IMGT, V, D and J genes, CDR3 length, and insertions or deletions at six rearrangement sites were assigned. Within each subset, clonotype counts were normalized to the number of sorted cells before true diversity and Gini coefficients were calculated with the tcR R package. The overlap coefficient, calculated on TCRB nucleotide sequences, was used to measure repertoire sharing. Out-of-frame TCRB sequences from naive cells were analyzed as a proxy for the pre-selection repertoire. Not all clones reach the TCRdb copy of this immuneACCESS table, which keeps in-frame sequences only. Checked studies attribute under half of the gap to unresolved V genes and leave the rest unexplained. V, J and clone size reflect that table, while D and trimming were determined from the DNA. The sample table holds hundreds of thousands of clones, of which roughly an eighth were seen once. The ten largest clones capture 0.017% of the sample.

V sheds 7 bases and J sheds 8 bases, leaving 18 bases between their ends. CDR1 and CDR2 are read off the germline V gene (reference sequence) as GTSNPN and SVGIG. Spanning cysteine to phenylalanine, the CDR3 consists of 14 amino acids. Of all the DNA, just the CDR3 is kept, 42 bases in frame from base 1. This sequence uses TRBV30 and TRBJ1-6; tentative D gene TRBD1, with 5 bases matching. The TCR was taken from a man between 18 and 29 years old in good health. The sample was naive CD4+ T cells from blood. What this sample's cell subset or site label stands for: true naive CD4+ T cells. The CDR3 loop reads CALTQESFDSPLHF. The sequence in DNA is TGTGCCTTAACACAGGAGAGTTTTGATTCACCCCTCCACTTT.